This T cell receptor (beta chain) was captured by sequencing in a study of CD8 T cells in ankylosing spondylitis. Notes on the study in general: From matched ankylosing spondylitis synovial fluid, disease-linked clones were reportedly recovered at significantly enriched levels. What appeared characteristic of ankylosing spondylitis blood was a TCR beta motif of eight highly homologous variants.

As for this clonotype: As yet, its antigen is unknown.

By quantitative 5'-RACE with molecular barcodes, the TCR beta libraries were made. A single record per CDR3 protein comes from TCRdb applying MiXCR to the 5' RACE reads. This table holds about 220,000 distinct CDR3 sequences, about 16% found once. Sequencing was done on a sample of blood, either unsorted or a sorted T cell fraction (not recorded which). This clonotype originated in a male donor with ankylosing spondylitis.

CDR3 nucleotide sequence: TGCGCCAGCAGTTCCTCTGGCCCTAACACTGAAGCTTTCTTT. This translates into CASSSSGPNTEAFF. The rearrangement uses TRBV5-1 and TRBJ1-1, with D hard to call. Germline V lookup: CDR1 SGHRS, CDR2 YFSETQ. The CDR3 runs 14 residues. Trimming stripped 5 bases from V and 2 bases from J, with 13 bases between.